This TCR beta chain was sequenced for a study of T cell responses to AZD1222 COVID-19 vaccine (TCRdb year 2021). For context, the study as a whole: TCR sequencing covered over 230 trial participants: 200 to 220 given two doses of AZD1222 and 26 given two doses of MenACWY control vaccine. Trial participants were enrolled by age into subgroups of 18-55, 56-69 and 70-plus years, and 148, 28 and 57 TCR-sequenced participants, respectively, were included in these subgroups.

General findings and caveats noted by the study authors: The 56-69-year group was small, and its depth increase did not reach significance, likely because of low power. CD4 TCRs associated with the vaccine covered the entire spike protein, and the dominant responses were in regions 160-218 and 743-854. Participants were mostly white British and included more females than males, and it was suggested by the authors that clonal diversity may have been underestimated. After two AZD1222 doses, spike-specific TCR breadth and depth were significantly higher than at day 0 and than in MenACWY recipients. Because no day 14 peak-response samples were available, repertoires were characterized only after the peak T cell response. Reportedly, almost half of the unique spike-specific TCRs recognized epitopes lying outside the regions that are mutated in the B.1.351 and B.1.1.7 variants. Only five to seven AZD1222 recipients were SARS-CoV-2 seropositive at baseline, limiting conclusions about previously exposed vaccinees.

The CDR3 regions of human TCRbeta chains were analyzed by immunosequencing. For the original study's pipeline: TCRs in the repertoires were matched against a reference library of SARS-CoV-2-specific TCRs that had been generated with the MIRA antigen-specificity platform. Breadth meant the fraction of unique TCRs that were SARS-CoV-2-associated, whereas depth meant the fraction of total T cells that were SARS-CoV-2-associated. Using the MIRA data, every spike-specific TCR was mapped to the spike region that the TCR reacted to and assigned to either a CD4 or a CD8 class. Log10-transformed breadth and depth values were compared by one-way ANOVA with Sidak's multiple comparisons tests. TCRdb's version of the immuneACCESS table is confined to in-frame rearrangements and falls short of the full clone set. An unresolved V gene accounts for under half of the shortfall where checked; the remainder is of unknown origin. V and J calls and clone size are given by that table; D and trimming were obtained from the DNA. For this sample the table gives about 140,000 clones, of which nearly 95% were detected only once. The top ten clones comprise 3% to 4% of the sample.

Regarding this clone: Its antigen remains unidentified. No clone much larger than this one lies a single base away; base qualities are absent.

According to the study, the label for this sample's time point signals: about 28 days (+/-7) after the second vaccine dose. AZD1222 recipients whose second dose came at about 4 weeks and those whose second dose came at about 12 weeks were combined into one group, since spike-specific TCR depth and breadth did not differ between the two schedules. Samples from vaccinated people were obtained from the UK trials COV001 and COV002, which included a single-blind randomized controlled phase 2/3 trial of AZD1222 (ChAdOx1 nCoV-19) in healthy adults. For TCRbeta chain sequencing, PBMC samples from trial participants were taken at day 0 and at day 28 after the second dose. Reading from cysteine to phenylalanine, the CDR3 counts 13 amino acids. Just the 39-base CDR3 DNA is kept, in frame starting at base 1. V drops 5 bases and J drops 8 bases, leaving 15 bases in between. The germline V gene (reference sequence) gives CDR1 as MNHEY and CDR2 as SMNVEV.

This receptor was taken from an adult who received the AZD1222 COVID-19 vaccine. The sequences come from peripheral blood, collected 28 days after the second AZD1222 dose. This sequence uses TRBV27 and TRBJ1-2; no D gene can be assigned with confidence. The DNA sequence follows: TGTGCCAGCAGTCAAGGATACAGATCCGGCTACACCTTC. It is translated as CASSQGYRSGYTF.